This entry concerns a single TCR beta chain. Using immunoSEQ multiplex PCR, the repertoire was profiled, and TCRdb retains in-frame clones only, with some absent. The sample lists 150,000 to 200,000 clones; 85% were seen once. This entry comes from a study of blood T cell repertoires in COVID-19. This receptor was taken from a man aged 35-49 years with acute or convalescent COVID-19. Material: peripheral blood.

CDR3 in amino acids: CASGTGGTDSYEQYF. CDR3 nucleotides: TGTGCCAGTGGGACAGGGGGTACCGACTCCTACGAGCAGTACTTC. V gene TRBV28 combines with J gene TRBJ2-7; 11 positions agree with TRBD1. CDR3 length equals 15 residues. CDR1 and CDR2 (germline): MDHEN, SYDVKM. V shed 9 bases and J 0 bases; nucleotides not matched to a gene: 7. Using reference TRBV28 and TRBJ2-7 for the parts outside the CDR3, the full variable domain is DVKVTQSSRYLVKRTGEKVFLECVQDMDHENMFWYRQDPGLGLRLIYFSYDVKMKEKGDIPEGYSVSREKKERFSLILESASTNQTSMYLCASGTGGTDSYEQYFGPGTRLTVT.